This T cell receptor (beta chain) comes out of a study of blood T cell repertoires in COVID-19. Unmatched junction bases numbered 8, after V lost 4 bases and J lost 0 bases. This CDR3 is built from 16 residues. Germline V lookup: CDR1 KGHSH, CDR2 LQKENI. As originally analysed: Reference gene primer amplification gave estimated nucleated cell counts. Some clones are missing from TCRdb's copy, which holds only in-frame ones; the method was immunoSEQ multiplex PCR. The D gene and trimming were derived from the DNA, and the V and J assignments and clone size from that table. The sample has about 18,000 clones; approximately 80% are singletons.

Sample: peripheral blood. This sequence originates from a man aged 80 or over with acute or convalescent COVID-19. V and J are TRBV18 and TRBJ2-5; 7 positions match TRBD1. CDR3 protein: CASSLRDRRYQETQYF. The CDR3 DNA sequence: TGTGCCAGCTCACTCCGGGACAGAAGATACCAAGAGACCCAGTACTTC.